One and the same sample provided the 18 T cell receptor beta chains below, sequenced in a study of vaccination effects on CD4 cells after COVID-19. The antigens these receptors bind are not known. The assay was immunoSEQ multiplex PCR, and TCRdb's table has in-frame clones only and misses some. The sample holds 25,000 to 35,000 clones, roughly 86% seen once. Viral peptide pool expansion of antigen-specific CD4+ T cells preceded sequencing in the ViraFEST assay. Isolation of CD4+ T cells took place after less than 12 days of culture. Each participant was administered two doses of either the BNT162b2 or the mRNA-1273 vaccine. The material was CD4+ T cells from PBMCs cultured with HCoV-NL63 spike peptides, obtained after COVID-19 vaccination. Every receptor here comes from a human donor who received a COVID-19 vaccine. Some clones in this sample may be carry-over from other donors' samples.

The chain employs TRBV28 and TRBJ2-3; 9 positions match TRBD2. Germline V gene sequence: CDR1 MDHEN, CDR2 SYDVKM. The V gene end was trimmed by 3 bases and the J gene end by 5 bases; junction bases not matched to a gene: 6. The CDR3 spans 15 residues. CDR3 amino acids: CASSFGGGAGDTQYF. In nucleotides, the CDR3 is TGTGCCAGCAGTTTTGGCGGGGGGGCGGGAGATACGCAGTATTTT.

The rearrangement links TRBV24-1 to TRBJ2-1; 7 bases align to TRBD1. With 4 bases clipped from V and 0 bases from J, the junction kept 8 bases outside the gene matches. The CDR3 covers 17 residues. Germline CDR1 KGHDR, CDR2 SFDVKD. The CDR3: CATSDPAAGGSYNEQFF. The CDR3 nucleotides are TGTGCCACCAGTGACCCCGCGGCAGGGGGCTCCTACAATGAGCAGTTCTTC.

The gene calls are TRBV7-9 and TRBJ1-4, with unresolved D. Per the germline V gene, CDR1 is SEHNR and CDR2 is FQNEAQ (reference sequence). The CDR3 covers 13 residues. With 2 bases removed from V and 6 bases from J, the gap between germline ends came to 7 bases. In DNA, the CDR3 is TGTGCCAGCAGCTTATCGGTGGATGAAAAACTGTTTTTT. Its protein is CASSLSVDEKLFF.

J is TRBJ1-1 and V is TRBV30, with a tentative D call TRBD1 (6 bases). The V gene's germline CDR1 is GTSNPN and CDR2 SVGIG (reference sequence). This CDR3 has 13 residues. V lost 4 bases and J 4 bases, leaving 13 bases between the germline ends. The CDR3 DNA is TGTGCCTGGAAAGGGGGAAGGTTCACTGAAGCTTTCTTT. This codes for CAWKGGRFTEAFF.

The V and J genes are TRBV18 and TRBJ1-6; D is perhaps TRBD1 (6 bases). Trimming shortened V by 3 bases and J by 6 bases, and 9 bases separated the two germline ends. Germline CDR1 reads KGHSH; CDR2 reads LQKENI. This CDR3 is 14 amino acids long. For the CDR3, the DNA is TGTGCCAGCTCACCGGGGGGCCGTAATTCACCCCTCCACTTT. Its protein product is CASSPGGRNSPLHF.

This chain uses TRBV5-1 with TRBJ1-3; 7 bases fit TRBD1. J gave up 1 base and V 2 bases, and 6 bases lay outside the gene matches. This CDR3 has 16 residues. Germline CDR1 is SGHRS and CDR2 is YFSETQ. CDR3 in amino acids: CASSLTGADSGNTIYF. The CDR3 region has the DNA TGCGCCAGCAGCTTAACAGGGGCCGATTCTGGAAACACCATATATTTT.

The chain joins TRBV3-1 (or the pseudogene TRBV3-2) to TRBJ1-3, with D possibly matching TRBD1 (5 bases). This CDR3 spans 17 amino acids. Trimming removed 0 bases from V and 3 bases from J, with 15 bases in between. Germline CDR1 and CDR2: LGHDT and YNNKEL (reference sequence). The CDR3 DNA reads TGTGCCAGCAGCCAAGATTGGCGGGGCGCGGGTGGAAACACCATATATTTT. It yields the protein CASSQDWRGAGGNTIYF.

This chain joins TRBV11-2 and TRBJ2-1, with TRBD1 matching over 8 bases. Losses at the gene ends were 0 bases for V and 2 bases for J; bases not matched to a gene: 3. CDR1 is SGHAT, CDR2 FQNNGV, per germline. This CDR3 spans 16 amino acids. The CDR3 sequence: CASSLDGTGPYNEQFF. The DNA of the CDR3 is TGTGCCAGCAGCTTAGACGGGACAGGTCCCTACAATGAGCAGTTCTTC.

The chain recombines TRBV3-1 (or the pseudogene TRBV3-2) with TRBJ1-6; 9 bases fit TRBD1. CDR3 length: 14 amino acids. V shed 1 base, J shed 9 bases, and the junction held 1 base outside the gene matches. CDR1 is LGHDT, CDR2 YNNKEL, per germline (reference sequence). The CDR3 DNA reads as TGTGCCAGCAGCCAAGGGACAGGGGTTTCACCCCTCCACTTT. It specifies CASSQGTGVSPLHF.

The rearrangement links TRBV29-1 to TRBJ1-3, with D possibly matching TRBD1 (6 bases). Trimming took 1 base from V and 1 from J, leaving 14 bases between them. Germline V lookup: CDR1 SQVTM, CDR2 ANQGSEA. The CDR3 loop spans 16 amino acids. The CDR3 nucleotides are TGCAGCGTTGAAGGAGGGTGGGACACTTCTGGAAACACCATATATTTT. Translating gives CSVEGGWDTSGNTIYF.

CDR3 nucleotides: TGTGCCAGTAGCAAACCGAAACAACAGGCGATCAATCAGCCCCAGCATTTT. Its translation: CASSKPKQQAINQPQHF. The chain links TRBV19 to TRBJ1-5, with D possibly matching TRBD1 (5 bases). Germline lookup yields CDR1 LNHDA and CDR2 SQIVND (reference sequence). V shed 6 bases and J shed 3 bases, with 21 bases lying between them. CDR3 length: 17 residues.

This clone was observed a few times. CDR3 sequence reads: CASSTDFYGSSYNSPLHF. Here the CDR3 DNA reads TGTGCCAGCAGCACCGATTTCTACGGGAGCTCCTATAATTCACCCCTCCACTTT. The chain combines TRBV7-9 with TRBJ1-6; no clear D gene. V lost 5 bases and J 0 bases, leaving 17 bases between the germline ends. Germline V lookup: CDR1 SEHNR, CDR2 FQNEAQ (reference sequence). There are 18 residues in the CDR3.

The chain combines TRBV19 with TRBJ2-3, with a possible D match to TRBD1 (5 bases). The CDR3 covers 17 residues. Germline V gene sequence: CDR1 LNHDA, CDR2 SQIVND (reference sequence). The germline V and J ends were trimmed by 5 bases and 1 base, with 19 bases remaining between them. The CDR3 DNA reads as TGTGCCAGTAGTTTTGCCAGGGTTTGGGGTGGCACAGATACGCAGTATTTT. This sequence encodes CASSFARVWGGTDTQYF.

V and J are TRBV3-1 (or the pseudogene TRBV3-2) and TRBJ1-2; 9 nucleotides line up with TRBD1. Germline V gives CDR1 LGHDT, CDR2 YNNKEL (reference sequence). V was clipped by 5 bases and J by 7 bases; unmatched bases: 8. There are 14 residues in the CDR3. In DNA, the CDR3 is TGTGCCAGCAGCGTGGACAGGGGCTTTATTGGCTACACCTTC. Translated: CASSVDRGFIGYTF.

This clone was counted a few times. The chain has TRBV5-1 and TRBJ2-5; the match to TRBD1 covers 7 bases. The CDR3 runs to 15 residues. CDR1 and CDR2 from the germline V gene are SGHRS and YFSETQ. J lost 5 bases, V lost 0 bases, and 7 bases had no gene match. The CDR3 here is CASSLVQGLDETQYF. In DNA, the CDR3 is TGCGCCAGCAGCTTGGTACAGGGGTTGGATGAGACCCAGTACTTC.

The chain employs TRBV5-6 and TRBJ2-5; no definite D call. There are 13 residues in the CDR3. From germline, CDR1 is SGHDT and CDR2 YYEEEE. The V and J ends lost 0 bases and 3 bases respectively, with 6 bases between them. The CDR3 region is CASSLELKETQYF. The CDR3 region has the DNA TGTGCCAGCAGCTTGGAGCTAAAAGAGACCCAGTACTTC.

This sequence joins TRBV27 and TRBJ1-6; 7 nucleotides agree with TRBD1. Germline V gives CDR1 MNHEY, CDR2 SMNVEV (reference sequence). V shed 4 bases, J shed 0 bases, and the junction held 9 bases outside the gene matches. This CDR3 region has 18 residues. The CDR3 nucleotides are TGTGCCAGCAGTTGGAGACAGGGCGTCGGCTCCTATAATTCACCCCTCCACTTT. It encodes CASSWRQGVGSYNSPLHF.

The rearrangement links TRBV6-5 to TRBJ1-6, with D possibly TRBD1 on 5 matching bases. The CDR3 is 12 amino acids. V was cut by 11 bases and J by 7 bases, with 12 bases left in between. In germline, CDR1 is MNHEY, CDR2 SVGAGI. CDR3 sequence reads: CAGARQNSPLHF. The CDR3 DNA reads TGTGCCGGGGCCAGGCAAAATTCACCCCTCCACTTT.